This TCR beta chain was found in a study of tumor-infiltrating lymphocytes in oesophageal squamous cell carcinoma (dated by TCRdb to about 2016). Library preparation employed PCR. Sequencing took place on an Illumina HiSeq 2000. TCRdb applied fastp at Q25 and MiXCR to the public reads, then kept only in-frame beta chains. Records with the same CDR3 protein are collapsed into one entry carrying the most frequent genes and DNA. A total of fewer than 20,000 distinct CDR3 sequences appear in this sample, 35% to 55% of them only once. About 38% of the sample belongs to the ten largest clones. Looking up the germline V gene (reference sequence) yields CDR1 MNHEY and CDR2 SMNVEV. The CDR3, cysteine through phenylalanine, is 13 amino acids long. Only CDR3 DNA remains: 39 bases, in frame from the first base. Trimming removed 6 bases from V and 10 bases from J; the gene matches leave 7 bases unexplained. Worth noting for this clonotype: Its antigen is still unknown. No much larger clonotype is one base removed from it; base qualities were not supplied.

This sequence originates from a female donor with esophageal squamous cell carcinoma. The chain is made from TRBV27 and TRBJ2-1, with 9 middle bases fitting TRBD1. Sequenced input: blood. CDR3 loop: CASSIQTGGEQFF. Read as DNA, the sequence is TGTGCCAGCAGCATCCAAACAGGGGGCGAGCAGTTCTTC.